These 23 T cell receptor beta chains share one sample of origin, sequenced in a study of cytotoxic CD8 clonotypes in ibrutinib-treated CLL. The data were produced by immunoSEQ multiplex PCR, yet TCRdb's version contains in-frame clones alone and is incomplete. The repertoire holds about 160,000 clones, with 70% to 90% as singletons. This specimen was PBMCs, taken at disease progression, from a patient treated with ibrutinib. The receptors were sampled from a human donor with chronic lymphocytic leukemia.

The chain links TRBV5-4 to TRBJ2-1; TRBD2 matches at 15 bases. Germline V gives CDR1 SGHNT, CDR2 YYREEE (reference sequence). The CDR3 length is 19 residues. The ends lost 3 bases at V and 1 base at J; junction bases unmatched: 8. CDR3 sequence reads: CASSSPTGTSGGSYNEQFF. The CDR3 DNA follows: TGTGCCAGCAGCTCTCCTACCGGGACTAGCGGGGGGTCCTACAATGAGCAGTTCTTC.

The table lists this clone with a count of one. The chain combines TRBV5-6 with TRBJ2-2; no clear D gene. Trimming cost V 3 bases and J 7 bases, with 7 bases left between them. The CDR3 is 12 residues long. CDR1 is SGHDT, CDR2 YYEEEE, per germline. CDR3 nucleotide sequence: TGTGCCAGCAGCTACGGCGGCGGGGAGCTGTTTTTT. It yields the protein CASSYGGGELFF.

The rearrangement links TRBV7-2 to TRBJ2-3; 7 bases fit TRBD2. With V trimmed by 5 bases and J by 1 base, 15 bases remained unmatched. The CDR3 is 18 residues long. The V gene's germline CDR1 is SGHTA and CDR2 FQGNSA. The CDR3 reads CASSRRPLGGSGTDTQYF. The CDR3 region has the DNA TGTGCCAGCAGCCGACGACCCCTCGGCGGGAGCGGCACAGATACGCAGTATTTT.

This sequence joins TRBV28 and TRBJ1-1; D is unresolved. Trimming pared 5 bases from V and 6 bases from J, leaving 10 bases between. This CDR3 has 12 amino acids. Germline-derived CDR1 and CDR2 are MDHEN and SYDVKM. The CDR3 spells CASSKSVPEAFF. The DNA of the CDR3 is TGTGCCAGCAGTAAATCGGTTCCTGAAGCTTTCTTT.

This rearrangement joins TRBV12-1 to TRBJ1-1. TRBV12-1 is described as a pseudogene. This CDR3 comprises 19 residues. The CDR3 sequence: CASSFVHSVRKKVNTEAFF. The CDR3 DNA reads TGTGCCAGCAGCTTTGTACATTCGGTACGCAAAAAAGTGAACACTGAAGCTTTCTTT.

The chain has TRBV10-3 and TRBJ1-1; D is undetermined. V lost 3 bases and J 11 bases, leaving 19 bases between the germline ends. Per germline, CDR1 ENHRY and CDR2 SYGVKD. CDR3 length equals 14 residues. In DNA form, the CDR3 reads TGTGCCATCAGTGATGAGACGGCCGGCCGAGGGGCTTTCTTT. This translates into CAISDETAGRGAFF.

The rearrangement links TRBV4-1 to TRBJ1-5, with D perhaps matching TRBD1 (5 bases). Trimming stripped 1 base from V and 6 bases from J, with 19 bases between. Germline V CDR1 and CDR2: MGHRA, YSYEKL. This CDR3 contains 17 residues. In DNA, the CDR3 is TGCGCCAGCAGCCAAGGAGGTTTCGGCAGGGTTAGTCAGCCCCAGCATTTT. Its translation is CASSQGGFGRVSQPQHF.

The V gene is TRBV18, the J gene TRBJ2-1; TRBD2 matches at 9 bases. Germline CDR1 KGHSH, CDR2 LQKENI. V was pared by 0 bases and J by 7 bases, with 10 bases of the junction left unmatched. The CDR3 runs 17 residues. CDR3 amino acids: CASSPPDSGSLINEQFF. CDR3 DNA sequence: TGTGCCAGCTCACCACCGGATAGCGGGAGTCTGATAAATGAGCAGTTCTTC. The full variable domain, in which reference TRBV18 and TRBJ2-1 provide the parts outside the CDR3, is NAGVMQNPRHLVRRRGQEARLRCSPMKGHSHVYWYRQLPEEGLKFMVYLQKENIIDESGMPKERFSAEFPKEGPSILRIQQVVRGDSAAYFCASSPPDSGSLINEQFFGPGTRLTVL.

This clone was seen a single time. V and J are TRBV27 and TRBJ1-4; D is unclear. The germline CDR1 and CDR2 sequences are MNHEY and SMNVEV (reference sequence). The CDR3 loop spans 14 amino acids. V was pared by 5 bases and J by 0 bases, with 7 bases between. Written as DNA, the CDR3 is TGTGCCAGCAGTCCTGGACCAACTAATGAAAAACTGTTTTTT. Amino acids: CASSPGPTNEKLFF.

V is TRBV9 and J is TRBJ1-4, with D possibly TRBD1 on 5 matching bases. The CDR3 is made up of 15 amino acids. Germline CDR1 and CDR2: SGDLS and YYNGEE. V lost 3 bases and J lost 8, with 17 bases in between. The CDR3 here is CASSGEIGGIEKLFF. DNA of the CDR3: TGTGCCAGCAGCGGAGAAATTGGGGGGATCGAAAAACTGTTTTTT.

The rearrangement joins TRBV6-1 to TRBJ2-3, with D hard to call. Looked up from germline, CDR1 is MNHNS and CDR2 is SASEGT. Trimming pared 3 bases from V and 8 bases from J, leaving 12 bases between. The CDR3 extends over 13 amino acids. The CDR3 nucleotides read TGTGCCAGCAGTGATTCCTCTGTGGGTACGCAGTATTTT. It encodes CASSDSSVGTQYF.

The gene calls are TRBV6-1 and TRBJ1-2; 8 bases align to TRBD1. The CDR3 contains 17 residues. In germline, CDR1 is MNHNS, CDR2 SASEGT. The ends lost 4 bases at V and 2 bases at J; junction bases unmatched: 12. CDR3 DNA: TGTGCCAGCAGTGCCGGGACAGGACTGTTAAAGAACTATGGCTACACCTTC. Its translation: CASSAGTGLLKNYGYTF.

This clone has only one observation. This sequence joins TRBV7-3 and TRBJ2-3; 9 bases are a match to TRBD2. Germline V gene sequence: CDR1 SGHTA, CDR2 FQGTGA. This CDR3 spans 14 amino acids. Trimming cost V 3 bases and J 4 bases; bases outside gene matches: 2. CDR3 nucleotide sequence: TGTGCCAGCAGCTTTAGCGGGAGTGCAGATACGCAGTATTTT. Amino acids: CASSFSGSADTQYF.

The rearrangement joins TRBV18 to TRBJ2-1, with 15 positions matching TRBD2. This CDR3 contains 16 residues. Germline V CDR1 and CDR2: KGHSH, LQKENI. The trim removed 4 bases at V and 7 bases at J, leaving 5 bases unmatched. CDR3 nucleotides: TGTGCCAGCTCACAACCGGGACTAGCGGGAGGTAATGAGCAGTTCTTC. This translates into CASSQPGLAGGNEQFF.

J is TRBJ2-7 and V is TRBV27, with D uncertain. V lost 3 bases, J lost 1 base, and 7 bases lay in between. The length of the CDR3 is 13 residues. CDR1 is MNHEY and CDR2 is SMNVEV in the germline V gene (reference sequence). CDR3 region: CASSFKRSYEQYF. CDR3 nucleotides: TGTGCCAGCAGTTTCAAACGATCCTACGAGCAGTACTTC.

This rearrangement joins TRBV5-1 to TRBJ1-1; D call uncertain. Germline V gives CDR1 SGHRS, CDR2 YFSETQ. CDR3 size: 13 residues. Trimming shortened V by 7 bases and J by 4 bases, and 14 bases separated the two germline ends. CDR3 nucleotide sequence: TGCGCCAGCGCACCAACTACGGGCACTGAAGCTTTCTTT. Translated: CASAPTTGTEAFF. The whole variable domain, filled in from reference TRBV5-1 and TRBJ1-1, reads KAGVTQTPRYLIKTRGQQVTLSCSPISGHRSVSWYQQTPGQGLQFLFEYFSETQRNKGNFPGRFSGRQFSNSRSEMNVSTLELGDSALYLCASAPTTGTEAFFGQGTRLTVV.

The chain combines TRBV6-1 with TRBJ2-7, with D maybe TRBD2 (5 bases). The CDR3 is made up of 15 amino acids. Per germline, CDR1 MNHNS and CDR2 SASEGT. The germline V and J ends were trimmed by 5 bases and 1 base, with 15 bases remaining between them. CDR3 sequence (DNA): TGTGCCAGCAGTCGAGAGGGAGCATCTTCCTACGAGCAGTACTTC. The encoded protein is CASSREGASSYEQYF.

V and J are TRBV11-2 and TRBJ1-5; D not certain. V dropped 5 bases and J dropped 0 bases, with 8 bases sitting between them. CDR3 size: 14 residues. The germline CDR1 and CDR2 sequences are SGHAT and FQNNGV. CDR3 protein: CASSTTSSNQPQHF. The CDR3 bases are TGTGCCAGCAGCACAACATCTAGCAATCAGCCCCAGCATTTT.

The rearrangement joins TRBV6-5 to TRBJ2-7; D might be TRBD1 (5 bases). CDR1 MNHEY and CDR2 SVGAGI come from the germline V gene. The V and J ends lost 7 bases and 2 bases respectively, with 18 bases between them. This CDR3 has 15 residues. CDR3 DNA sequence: TGTGCCAGCACCCCAGGGCGCGCAGTTACCTACGAGCAGTACTTC. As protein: CASTPGRAVTYEQYF.

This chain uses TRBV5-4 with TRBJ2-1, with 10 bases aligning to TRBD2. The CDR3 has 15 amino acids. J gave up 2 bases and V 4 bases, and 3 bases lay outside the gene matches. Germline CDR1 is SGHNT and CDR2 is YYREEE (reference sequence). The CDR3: CASSKTSGTYNEQFF. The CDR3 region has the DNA TGTGCCAGCAGCAAAACTAGCGGGACCTACAATGAGCAGTTCTTC.

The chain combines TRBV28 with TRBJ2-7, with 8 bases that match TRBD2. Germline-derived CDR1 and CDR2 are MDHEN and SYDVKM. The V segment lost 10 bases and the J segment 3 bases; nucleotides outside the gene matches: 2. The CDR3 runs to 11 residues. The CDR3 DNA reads TGTGCCACGGGGGGGCTCTACGAGCAGTACTTC. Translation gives CATGGLYEQYF.

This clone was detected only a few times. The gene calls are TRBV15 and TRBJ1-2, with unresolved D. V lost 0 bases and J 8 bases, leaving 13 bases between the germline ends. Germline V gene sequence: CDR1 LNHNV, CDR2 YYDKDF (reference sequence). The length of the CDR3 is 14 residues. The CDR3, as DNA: TGTGCCACCAGCAGAGATCGCTCCCAAGAAGGCTACACCTTC. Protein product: CATSRDRSQEGYTF.

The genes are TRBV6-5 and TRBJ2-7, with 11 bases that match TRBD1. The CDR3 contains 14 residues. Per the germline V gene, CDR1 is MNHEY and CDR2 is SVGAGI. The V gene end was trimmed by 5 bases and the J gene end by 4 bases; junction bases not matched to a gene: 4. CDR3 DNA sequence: TGTGCCAGCAGTCAGGGACAGGGGGGGTACGAGCAGTACTTC. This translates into CASSQGQGGYEQYF.